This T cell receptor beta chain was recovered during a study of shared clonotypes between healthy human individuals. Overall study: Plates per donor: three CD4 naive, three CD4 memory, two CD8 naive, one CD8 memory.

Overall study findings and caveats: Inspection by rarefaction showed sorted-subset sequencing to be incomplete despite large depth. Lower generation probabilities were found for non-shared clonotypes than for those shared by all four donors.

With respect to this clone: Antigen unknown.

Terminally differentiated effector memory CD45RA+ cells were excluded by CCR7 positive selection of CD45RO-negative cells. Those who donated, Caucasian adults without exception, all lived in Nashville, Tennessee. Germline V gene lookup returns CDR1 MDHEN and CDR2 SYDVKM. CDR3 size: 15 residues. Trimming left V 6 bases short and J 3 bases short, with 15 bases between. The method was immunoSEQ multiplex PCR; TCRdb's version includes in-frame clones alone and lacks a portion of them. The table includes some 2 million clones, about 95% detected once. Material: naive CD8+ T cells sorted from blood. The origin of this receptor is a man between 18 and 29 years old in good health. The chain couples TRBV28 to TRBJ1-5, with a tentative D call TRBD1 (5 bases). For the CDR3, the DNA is TGTGCCAGCAGAACTAGGGGCCCGAACAATCAGCCCCAGCATTTT. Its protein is CASRTRGPNNQPQHF.